Detailed here is one T cell receptor (beta chain). A single count supports this clonotype. Its target antigen remains unknown. The input lacks base qualities; no much larger clone sits a single base away. One read is thin evidence. This entry is derived from a study of CD8 T cells in Susac syndrome (dated by TCRdb to about 2019). Context from the whole study: Among the sequenced Susac syndrome patients, about 6 had clinically active disease and roughly 8 were in clinical remission. At blood withdrawal, Susac syndrome patients were either therapy-naive, taking corticosteroids (in some cases with IVIg as well), or taking IVIg alone. Repertoire sequencing was used to test whether CD8+ T cell activation and differentiation in Susac syndrome was antigen driven. Broad study findings and their caveats: In patients with Susac syndrome, the CD4+ T cell repertoire showed no detectable clonal expansion. The study acknowledged that relatively few individuals were included in the TCR sequencing and HLA analysis.

Peripheral blood CD8+ and CD4+ T cells from healthy donors, Susac syndrome patients and multiple sclerosis patients were profiled by high-throughput TCR beta sequencing. The Susac syndrome patients fulfilled recently defined diagnostic criteria for definite or probable disease. Bulk CD8+ and CD4+ T cells were purified by magnetic negative isolation, whereas CD8+ TEMRA cells were enriched by FACS. Blood was collected in EDTA tubes and processed within 24 hours, with PBMCs isolated through density gradient centrifugation. PBMCs intended for TCR sequencing were frozen in liquid nitrogen and were later thawed in a 37 degrees C water bath. The sorted or isolated CD4+, CD8+ and CD8+ TEMRA cells had a purity of 90% or higher. RNA was extracted with the RNeasy kit and 0.5 to 1 ug was reverse transcribed using random hexamers. TCR beta CDR3 regions were amplified with the immunoSEQ multiplex PCR assay covering 54 Vbeta and 13 Jbeta segments. Bias from PCR amplification was corrected by using a synthetic template baseline for primer optimization and for computational correction. In the paper's pipeline: Reads were annotated to V, D and J genes according to IMGT and were analyzed with immunoSEQ Analyzer, with only productive sequences retained. Clonality was computed as one minus Shannon entropy normalized by log2 of the number of productive unique sequences. For each patient and control, public and private clones were evaluated among the 100 most prevalent clones. Clones were defined as Susac-specific if absent from the healthy and MS cohorts, from approximately 1,100 published viral clones and from other ImmuneACCESS disease sequences. TCRdb reran the public reads through fastp at Q25 and MiXCR, keeping productive beta chains. When rows share a CDR3 protein, they turn into one entry using the most common DNA and genes. The V and J calls come from TCRdb's annotation, not from the publication. Within this sample are about 94,000 distinct CDR3 sequences, with 85% to 95% of them counted one time only. The top ten clones comprise about 0.3% of the sample.

This TCR was recovered from a human donor with Susac syndrome. Sequenced: CD4+ T cells from PBMCs.

CDR3 protein: CASSLETGNTEAFF. The nucleotide sequence is TGTGCCAGCAGCTTAGAGACGGGGAACACTGAAGCTTTCTTT. Recombination joined TRBV5-4 with TRBJ1-1, with no confident D gene call. From the cysteine through the phenylalanine, the CDR3 covers 14 amino acids. The read is trimmed to its CDR3 DNA, 42 bases read in frame from base 1. The junction carries 9 bases between V and J, which are trimmed by 2 bases and 1 base respectively. The germline V gene (reference sequence) supplies CDR1 SGHNT and CDR2 YYREEE.